These 26 T cell receptor beta chains came from one sample sequenced in a study of blood T cell repertoires in COVID-19. Some clones are missing from TCRdb's copy, which holds only in-frame ones; the method was immunoSEQ multiplex PCR. Among more than 55,000 clones listed, about nine tenths were seen once. The sequenced sample consisted of peripheral blood. The receptor set was obtained from a man aged 80 or over with acute or convalescent COVID-19.

The chain links TRBV19 to TRBJ1-3; D is possibly TRBD1 (6 bases). CDR1 is LNHDA, CDR2 SQIVND, per germline (reference sequence). The CDR3 consists of 17 residues. The germline V and J ends were trimmed by 7 bases and 1 base, with 20 bases remaining between them. CDR3 bases: TGTGCCAGTACTACACCGCGGACAGCGGATTCTGGAAACACCATATATTTT. Protein product: CASTTPRTADSGNTIYF.

The sample holds one count of this clone. The chain uses TRBV30 and TRBJ1-3, with D perhaps matching TRBD1 (6 bases). Germline CDR1 and CDR2: GTSNPN and SVGIG (reference sequence). The V and J ends lost 6 bases and 0 bases respectively, with 12 bases between them. CDR3 length: 14 amino acids. The CDR3 region has the DNA TGTGCCTGTGAAGGGGGAAACTCTGGAAACACCATATATTTT. This encodes CACEGGNSGNTIYF.

This chain joins TRBV21-1 and TRBJ1-2; the table gives TRBD1 as D, unverified against the DNA. TRBV21-1 represents a pseudogene. The CDR3 totals 14 residues. The CDR3 DNA is TGTGCCAGCAGCAAGTTCGACAGCTTCTATGGCTACACCTTC. Translating gives CASSKFDSFYGYTF.

The gene calls are TRBV6-5 and TRBJ1-6, with D perhaps matching TRBD1 (6 bases). CDR3 length: 14 amino acids. Germline loops: CDR1 MNHEY, CDR2 SVGAGI. V gave up 6 bases and J gave up 4 bases, with 10 bases separating them. CDR3 coding DNA: TGTGCCAGCAGGAGAGGACAGTATAATTCACCCCTCCACTTT. Protein: CASRRGQYNSPLHF.

The chain recombines TRBV4-2 with TRBJ2-7, with a tentative D call TRBD2 (5 bases). With 0 bases removed from V and 5 bases from J, the gap between germline ends came to 11 bases. CDR1 is LGHNA, CDR2 YNFKEQ, per germline. The CDR3 contains 14 residues. The CDR3 sequence: CASSQEKGGHEQYF. The CDR3 nucleotides are TGTGCCAGCAGCCAAGAAAAAGGAGGCCACGAGCAGTACTTC.

The chain joins TRBV7-9 to TRBJ1-1; 7 bases align to TRBD1. Per germline, CDR1 SEHNR and CDR2 FQNEAQ (reference sequence). The CDR3 contains 14 residues. Trimming at V came to 1 base and at J to 5 bases, leaving 4 bases not matched to a gene. The CDR3 region has the DNA TGTGCCAGCAGCTTAGACAGGGGAAGGACTGAAGCTTTCTTT. Its translation is CASSLDRGRTEAFF.

V gene TRBV10-3 combines with J gene TRBJ1-2, with D perhaps TRBD1 (5 bases). Trimming shortened V by 4 bases and J by 6 bases, and 12 bases separated the two germline ends. The V gene's germline CDR1 is ENHRY and CDR2 SYGVKD. The length of the CDR3 is 13 residues. The CDR3 loop is CAISGGEENGYTF. CDR3 sequence (DNA): TGTGCCATCAGTGGGGGGGAGGAGAATGGCTACACCTTC.

The rearrangement uses TRBV18 and TRBJ2-3; perhaps TRBD2 as D (7 bases). Trimming removed 3 bases at V and 1 base at J, with 17 bases between. The CDR3 runs 17 residues. The germline V gene encodes CDR1 KGHSH and CDR2 LQKENI. The CDR3 is CASSPSLRGGGTDTQYF. CDR3 coding DNA: TGTGCCAGCTCACCTTCGCTGAGGGGGGGCGGCACAGATACGCAGTATTTT.

The rearrangement joins TRBV9 to TRBJ1-6, with a weak D call TRBD1 (5 bases). The CDR3 runs to 16 residues. Trimming removed 2 bases from V and 5 bases from J, with 14 bases in between. The germline CDR1 and CDR2 sequences are SGDLS and YYNGEE. CDR3 amino acids: CASSVLADSHNSPLHF. In DNA, the CDR3 is TGTGCCAGCAGCGTCCTGGCTGACAGCCATAATTCACCCCTCCACTTT.

This chain connects TRBV7-8 to TRBJ1-5; weak D call: TRBD1 (6 bases). V lost 2 bases to trimming and J lost 4 bases, with 9 bases between them. Germline CDR1 and CDR2: SGHVS and FQNEAQ. The CDR3 is 14 amino acids. CDR3 bases: TGTGCCAGCAGCTTAACGCAGGGGAATCAGCCCCAGCATTTT. Protein product: CASSLTQGNQPQHF.

This clone has just a few counts. The rearrangement joins TRBV27 to TRBJ2-7; D is uncertain. The V gene lost 0 bases and the J gene lost 0 bases, with 6 bases spanning the gap. From germline, CDR1 is MNHEY and CDR2 SMNVEV (reference sequence). CDR3 length equals 14 residues. CDR3 residues: CASSLSRSSYEQYF. The CDR3 DNA follows: TGTGCCAGCAGTTTATCGAGGAGCTCCTACGAGCAGTACTTC.

The chain recombines TRBV5-1 with TRBJ2-2; a weak D match, TRBD2 (6 bases). V was shortened by 4 bases and J by 7 bases, with 20 bases between the two germline ends. The CDR3 has 16 residues. Germline lookup yields CDR1 SGHRS and CDR2 YFSETQ. CDR3 bases: TGCGCCAGCAGCCCGTTGGCAGCGGGCAGTGGCGGGGAGCTGTTTTTT. It translates to CASSPLAAGSGGELFF.

J is TRBJ1-1 and V is TRBV15; TRBD1 matches at 7 bases. Trimming took 2 bases from V and 6 from J; bases not matched to a gene: 6. The CDR3 spans 14 residues. Looked up from germline, CDR1 is LNHNV and CDR2 is YYDKDF (reference sequence). This CDR3 is CATSRKTGVAEAFF. The CDR3 DNA follows: TGTGCCACCAGCAGAAAAACAGGGGTCGCTGAAGCTTTCTTT.

The count of this clone is one. V and J are TRBV27 and TRBJ1-4, with 7 bases identical to TRBD1. The junction had 4 bases not matched to a gene; V was cut back by 0 bases and J by 6 bases. The CDR3 contains 15 residues. Germline V gene data show CDR1 as MNHEY and CDR2 as SMNVEV (reference sequence). Written as DNA, the CDR3 is TGTGCCAGCAGTTTATCGGGACAGACTTATGAAAAACTGTTTTTT. Translated: CASSLSGQTYEKLFF.

The chain joins TRBV5-1 to TRBJ1-2, with a tentative D call TRBD1 (6 bases). Germline CDR1 and CDR2: SGHRS and YFSETQ. Trimming took off 3 bases at V and 6 bases at J, with 12 bases between the two ends. There are 13 residues in the CDR3. The CDR3 bases are TGCGCCAGCAGCTCCGGGGGGGGCGATGGCTACACCTTC. Protein product: CASSSGGGDGYTF.

The CDR3 region is CASSLVGGASTEAFF. CDR3 sequence (DNA): TGCGCCAGCAGCTTGGTTGGGGGCGCCAGCACTGAAGCTTTCTTT. This chain joins TRBV5-1 and TRBJ1-1; possibly TRBD1 for D (6 bases). Trimming removed 0 bases at V and 4 bases at J, with 13 bases between. This CDR3 region has 15 residues. From germline, CDR1 is SGHRS and CDR2 YFSETQ. The full variable domain, with the rest looked up from reference TRBV5-1 and TRBJ1-1, is KAGVTQTPRYLIKTRGQQVTLSCSPISGHRSVSWYQQTPGQGLQFLFEYFSETQRNKGNFPGRFSGRQFSNSRSEMNVSTLELGDSALYLCASSLVGGASTEAFFGQGTRLTVV.

This clone has only one observation. The V call is TRBV5-5, the J call TRBJ2-1; perhaps TRBD2 as D (5 bases). V lost 0 bases and J 0 bases, leaving 7 bases between the germline ends. Germline-derived CDR1 and CDR2 are SGHKS and YYEKEE (reference sequence). The length of the CDR3 is 15 residues. Written as DNA, the CDR3 is TGTGCCAGCAGCTTGGAAGGGAGCTCCTACAATGAGCAGTTCTTC. Its protein is CASSLEGSSYNEQFF.

The gene calls are TRBV30 and TRBJ1-2, with D maybe TRBD1 (5 bases). The CDR3 loop spans 11 amino acids. V dropped 3 bases and J dropped 4 bases, with 6 bases sitting between them. The germline gives CDR1 GTSNPN, CDR2 SVGIG (reference sequence). The CDR3 DNA follows: TGTGCCTGGAGGACAGCCTATGGCTACACCTTC. Amino acid sequence: CAWRTAYGYTF.

The chain uses TRBV19 and TRBJ1-1, with 8 bases lining up with TRBD1. There are 16 residues in the CDR3. V lost 3 bases to trimming and J lost 6 bases; unmatched junction nucleotides: 12. Germline lookup yields CDR1 LNHDA and CDR2 SQIVND (reference sequence). The CDR3 reads CASSMGPHRGYPEAFF. The CDR3 DNA reads TGTGCCAGTAGTATGGGGCCCCACAGGGGGTACCCTGAAGCTTTCTTT.

As concerns this clone: Other nucleotide sequences in the sample specify the same CDR3. The chain has TRBV3-1 (or the pseudogene TRBV3-2) and TRBJ1-4; D unresolved. Germline V gene lookup returns CDR1 LGHDT and CDR2 YNNKEL (reference sequence). This CDR3 region has 13 residues. V lost 1 base to trimming and J lost 5 bases, with 5 bases between them. The CDR3 DNA reads as TGTGCCAGCAGCCAAGTACTAAATGAAAAACTGTTTTTT. It codes for CASSQVLNEKLFF.

The rearrangement uses TRBV7-6 and TRBJ2-5, with 7 bases that match TRBD2. Germline CDR1 reads SGHVS; CDR2 reads FNYEAQ. The CDR3 extends over 17 amino acids. V lost 3 bases to trimming and J lost 1 base; unmatched junction nucleotides: 11. The CDR3 protein is CASSFPNYTSVQETQYF. CDR3 nucleotides: TGTGCCAGCAGCTTCCCCAACTATACTAGCGTCCAAGAGACCCAGTACTTC.

The chain joins TRBV6-5 to TRBJ1-4, with 8 bases fitting TRBD1. CDR3 size: 14 residues. CDR1 and CDR2 (germline): MNHEY, SVGAGI. Unmatched junction bases numbered 8, after V lost 6 bases and J lost 8 bases. In nucleotides, the CDR3 is TGTGCCAGCAGGCTGGACAGGGTTAGAGAAAAACTGTTTTTT. This codes for CASRLDRVREKLFF.

The rearrangement uses TRBV13 and TRBJ1-2; 7 bases fit TRBD1. Losses at the gene ends were 3 bases for V and 4 bases for J; bases not matched to a gene: 8. Germline V gene lookup returns CDR1 PRHDT and CDR2 FYEKMQ (reference sequence). This CDR3 spans 15 amino acids. Written as DNA, the CDR3 is TGTGCCAGCAGCTTCCCAGGGGGTGAGGCCTATGGCTACACCTTC. Protein: CASSFPGGEAYGYTF.

In DNA, the CDR3 is TGTGCCAGCAGTTTACAGGCTCCCTCCTACAATGAGCAGTTCTTC. Encoded protein: CASSLQAPSYNEQFF. This chain links TRBV27 with TRBJ2-1, with D hard to call. V lost 2 bases and J lost 0, with 8 bases in between. Germline lookup yields CDR1 MNHEY and CDR2 SMNVEV (reference sequence). The CDR3 has 15 amino acids.

This clone was detected once. This chain connects TRBV14 to TRBJ2-7; TRBD2 is a possible D gene (5 bases). This CDR3 spans 13 amino acids. Germline V CDR1 and CDR2: SGHDN, FVKESK. Trimming cost V 1 base and J 6 bases, with 10 bases left between them. The CDR3 nucleotides are TGTGCCAGCAGCCAAGTGGCAGGAGGCGAGCAGTACTTC. Its translation: CASSQVAGGEQYF.

The genes are TRBV7-2 and TRBJ1-6, with no clear D. This CDR3 comprises 16 residues. V lost 1 base, J lost 14 bases, and 21 bases lay in between. CDR1 and CDR2 (germline): SGHTA, FQGNSA. The chain's CDR3 is CASSLDFVGPGLALHF. CDR3 DNA sequence: TGTGCCAGCAGCTTAGACTTTGTCGGCCCAGGTTTAGCCCTCCACTTT.